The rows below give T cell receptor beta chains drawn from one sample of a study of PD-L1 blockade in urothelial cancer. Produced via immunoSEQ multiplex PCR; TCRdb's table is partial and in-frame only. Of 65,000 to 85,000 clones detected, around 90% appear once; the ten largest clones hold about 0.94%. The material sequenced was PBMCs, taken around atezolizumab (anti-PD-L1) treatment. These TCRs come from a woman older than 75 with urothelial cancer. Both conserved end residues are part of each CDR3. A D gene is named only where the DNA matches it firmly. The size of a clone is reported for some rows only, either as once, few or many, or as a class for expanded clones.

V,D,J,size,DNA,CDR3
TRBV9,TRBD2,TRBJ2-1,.,TGTGCCAGCAGCTCCGGAACTAGCGGGACGGGTGAGCAGTTCTTC,CASSSGTSGTGEQFF
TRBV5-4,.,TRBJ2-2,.,TGTGCCAGCAGCTTGGGATCAGGGCAAACCGGGGAGCTGTTTTTT,CASSLGSGQTGELFF
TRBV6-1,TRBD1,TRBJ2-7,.,TGTGCCAGCAGTGAGACCCGGGACAGGGAGCAGTACTTC,CASSETRDREQYF
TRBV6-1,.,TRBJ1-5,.,TGTGCCAGCAGTGAATCTCGGGCGGGTGATCAGCCCCAGCATTTT,CASSESRAGDQPQHF
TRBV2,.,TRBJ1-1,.,TGTGCCAGCGTGACGGACAGAGGTCCTGAAGCTTTCTTT,CASVTDRGPEAFF
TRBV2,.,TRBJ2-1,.,TGTGCCAGCAGTGATAATGGCAGGGGCTACAATGAGCAGTTCTTC,CASSDNGRGYNEQFF
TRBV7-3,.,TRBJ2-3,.,TGTGCCAGCAGCTTAAATGTTCCGGGAGATAAGCATTTT,CASSLNVPGDKHF
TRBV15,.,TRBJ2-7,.,TGTGCCACCAGCCTCGGGGCGGGATCCTACGAGCAGTACTTC,CATSLGAGSYEQYF
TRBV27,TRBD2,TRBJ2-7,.,TGTGCCAGCAGTACCGGACTAGCGGGAGACTACGAGCAGTACTTC,CASSTGLAGDYEQYF
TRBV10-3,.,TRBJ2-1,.,TGTGCCATCAGTGTGGACCCCTGGGGCGATGAGCAGTTCTTC,CAISVDPWGDEQFF
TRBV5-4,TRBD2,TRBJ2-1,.,TGTGCCAGCAGCTTGGGGGTAGCGGGGATCAATGAGCAGTTCTTC,CASSLGVAGINEQFF
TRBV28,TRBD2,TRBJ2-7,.,TGTGCCAGCAATTCAATCGGGAGGAAGACCTACGAGCAGTACTTC,CASNSIGRKTYEQYF
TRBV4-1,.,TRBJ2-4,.,TGCGCCAGCAGCCACATAGTCTCTCTAGCCAAAAACATTCAGTACTTC,CASSHIVSLAKNIQYF
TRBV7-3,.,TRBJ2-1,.,TGTGCCAGCAGCTCGGGGGCAGGGGGCTACAATGAGCAGTTCTTC,CASSSGAGGYNEQFF
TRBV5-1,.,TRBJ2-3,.,TGCGCCAGCAGCTTGGTAGACCGGCAGGAAACGCAGTATTTT,CASSLVDRQETQYF
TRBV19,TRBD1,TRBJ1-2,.,TGTGCCAGTAGTTTGGACAGGGGGGAACCTAACTATGGCTACACCTTC,CASSLDRGEPNYGYTF
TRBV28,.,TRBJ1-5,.,TGTGCCAGCAGTCAGGGTTTAAGGCAGCCCCAGCATTTT,CASSQGLRQPQHF
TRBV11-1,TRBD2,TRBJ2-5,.,TGTGCCAGCAGCTTGAGGAGGACTAGCGGGAGCATAGAGACCCAGTACTTC,CASSLRRTSGSIETQYF
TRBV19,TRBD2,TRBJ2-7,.,TGTGCCAGTAGCGCCGGACTAGTTCCCTCCTACGAGCAGTACTTC,CASSAGLVPSYEQYF
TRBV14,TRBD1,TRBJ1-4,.,TGTGCCAGCAGCCAATTTCGTCCAGGGGGCGTTGAAAAACTGTTTTTT,CASSQFRPGGVEKLFF
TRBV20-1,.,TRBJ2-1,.,TGCAGTGCCCGAGGGACTTTCGAGCAGTTCTTC,CSARGTFEQFF
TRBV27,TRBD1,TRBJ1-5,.,TGTGCCAGCAGTTTGGGACAGGATGGCCAGCCCCAGCATTTT,CASSLGQDGQPQHF
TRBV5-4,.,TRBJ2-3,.,TGTGCCAGCAGCTTGGATGGGGCAGCCACAGATACGCAGTATTTT,CASSLDGAATDTQYF
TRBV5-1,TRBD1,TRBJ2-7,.,TGCGCCAGCAGCTTAACCTGGGACAGTTCCTACGAGCAGTACTTC,CASSLTWDSSYEQYF
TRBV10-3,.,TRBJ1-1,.,TGTGCCATCAGTGCTAGGGGAAAAGAGACTGAAGCTTTCTTT,CAISARGKETEAFF
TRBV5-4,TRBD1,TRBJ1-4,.,TGTGCCAGCAGCCGGGACAGCCCCGGGACTAATGAAAAACTGTTTTTT,CASSRDSPGTNEKLFF
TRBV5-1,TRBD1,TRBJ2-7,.,TGCGCCAGCAGCTTAGGACAGGGGAAGCAGTACGAGCAGTACTTC,CASSLGQGKQYEQYF
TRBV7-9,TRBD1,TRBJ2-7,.,TGTGCCAGCAGCCAGACAGGGGTCCACGAGCAGTACTTC,CASSQTGVHEQYF
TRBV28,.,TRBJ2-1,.,TGTGCCAGCAGTGGTTCGAGGGTAGCGATCACTCCGGGGCAGTTCTTC,CASSGSRVAITPGQFF
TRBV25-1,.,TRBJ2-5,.,TGTGCCAGCAGTGAATACAGGGGACAACAAGAGACCCAGTACTTC,CASSEYRGQQETQYF
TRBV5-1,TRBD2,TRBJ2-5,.,TGCGCCAGCAGCTTGGAACTAGCGGGAGAAGTCCAGTACTTC,CASSLELAGEVQYF
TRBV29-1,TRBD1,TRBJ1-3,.,TGCAGCGTTGGACAGGGGAGAAACACCATATATTTT,CSVGQGRNTIYF
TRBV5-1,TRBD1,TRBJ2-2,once,TGCGCCACCGGGGACAGCCGCGTGAACACCGGGGAGCTGTTTTTT,CATGDSRVNTGELFF
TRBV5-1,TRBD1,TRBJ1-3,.,TGCGCCAGCAGCTTGCAGGGGGTCTCTGGAAACACCATATATTTT,CASSLQGVSGNTIYF
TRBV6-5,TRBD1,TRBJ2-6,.,TGTGCCAGCAACGACAGGGGGCCTGGGGCCAACGTCCTGACTTTC,CASNDRGPGANVLTF
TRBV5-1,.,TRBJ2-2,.,TGCGCCAGCAGCTGGAGACAGGCGAACACCGGGGAGCTGTTTTTT,CASSWRQANTGELFF
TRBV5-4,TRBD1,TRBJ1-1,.,TGTGCCAGCAGCTTGCGGACAGGGGGCACTGAAGCTTTCTTT,CASSLRTGGTEAFF
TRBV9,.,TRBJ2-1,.,TGTGCCAGCAGCGTACAGGGGCGAAAGTACAATGAGCAGTTCTTC,CASSVQGRKYNEQFF
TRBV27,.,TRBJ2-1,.,TGTGCCAGCAGTTTATCATCCAGGGCGGATGAGCAGTTCTTC,CASSLSSRADEQFF
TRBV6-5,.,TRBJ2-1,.,TGTGCCAGCAGTTTAACTAGTTCTCGGAATGAGCAGTTCTTC,CASSLTSSRNEQFF
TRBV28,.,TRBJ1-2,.,TGTGCCAGCAGCCAAGGGGCGGGGTCCTATGGCTACACCTTC,CASSQGAGSYGYTF
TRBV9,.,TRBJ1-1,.,TGTGCCAGCAGCCTTAGTGGGGGGACGGAGACCCGAGCTTTCTTT,CASSLSGGTETRAFF
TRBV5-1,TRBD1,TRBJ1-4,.,TGCGCCAGCAGCTTGGACAGGGGGATAGGGGAAAAACTGTTTTTT,CASSLDRGIGEKLFF
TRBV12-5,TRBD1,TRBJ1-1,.,TGTGCTAGTGGTCCTGCCGGACAGGGGACTGAAGCTTTCTTT,CASGPAGQGTEAFF
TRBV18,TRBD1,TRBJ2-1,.,TGTGCCAGCTCATTACCGGGACAGGGTAGATATGAGCAGTTCTTC,CASSLPGQGRYEQFF
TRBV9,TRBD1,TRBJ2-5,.,TGTGCCAGCAGCGTAGCCGGGACAGGGTTAGGAGAGACCCAGTACTTC,CASSVAGTGLGETQYF
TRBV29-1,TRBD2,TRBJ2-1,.,TGCAGCGTTGACCCAGGACTAGCAGGGAATGAGCGGTTCTTC,CSVDPGLAGNERFF
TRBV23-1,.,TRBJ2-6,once,TGCGCCAGCAGTCAGTGGAGAGGGAGCTCTGGGGCCAACGTCCTGACTTTC,CASSQWRGSSGANVLTF
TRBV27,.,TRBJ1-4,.,TGTGCCAGCAGTTTAACGGCAGGGGAGTGGGAAAAACTGTTTTTT,CASSLTAGEWEKLFF
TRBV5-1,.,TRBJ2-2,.,TGCGCCAGCAGCTTTACCCAGGGTAGTACCGGGGAGCTGTTTTTT,CASSFTQGSTGELFF
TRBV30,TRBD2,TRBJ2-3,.,TGTGCCTGGAGTGAAGGTAGCGGGAGGGGGGATACGCAGTATTTT,CAWSEGSGRGDTQYF
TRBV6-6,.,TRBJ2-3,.,TGTGCCAGCAGTTACTCGATTGGCGGGGCCCTGGATACGCAGTATTTT,CASSYSIGGALDTQYF
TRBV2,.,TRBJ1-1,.,TGTGCCAGCTCCTCGGGTCTCTTTCGGACTGAAGCTTTCTTT,CASSSGLFRTEAFF
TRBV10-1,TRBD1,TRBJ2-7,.,TGCGCCAGCAGTCAGACAGGGACCTTATACGAGCAGTACTTC,CASSQTGTLYEQYF
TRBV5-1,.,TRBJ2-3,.,TGCGCCAGCAGCTCTAGGGGATCGACAGATACGCAGTATTTT,CASSSRGSTDTQYF
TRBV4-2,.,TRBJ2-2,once,TGTGCCAGCAGCCAAGAAACCCAGGCCATCGGGGAGCTGTTTTTT,CASSQETQAIGELFF
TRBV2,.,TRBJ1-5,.,TGTGCCAGCACCATCTCACAGTATCAGCCCCAGCATTTT,CASTISQYQPQHF
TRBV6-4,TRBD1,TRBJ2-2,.,TGTGCCAGCAGTACGACAGGGGCTTCCACCGGGGAGCTGTTTTTT,CASSTTGASTGELFF
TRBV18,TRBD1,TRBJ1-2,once,TGTGCCAGCTCACCGTTCTGGTCGGGACAGGGGGACGGCTACACCTTC,CASSPFWSGQGDGYTF
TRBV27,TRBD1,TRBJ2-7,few,TGTGCCAGCAGTCGGACAGGGGGTTTCTACGAGCAGTACTTC,CASSRTGGFYEQYF